This T cell receptor (beta chain) was found in a study of T cell responses to AZD1222 COVID-19 vaccine. V gave up 4 bases and J gave up 4 bases, with 11 bases separating them. This CDR3 is built from 13 residues. From germline, CDR1 is SGHRS and CDR2 YFSETQ. Produced via immunoSEQ multiplex PCR; TCRdb's table is partial and in-frame only. The data show 150,000 to 200,000 clones, approximately 94% seen once. Notes on this clone: Other DNA sequences of this sample code for an identical CDR3.

The clonotype comes from an adult in good health. The chain links TRBV5-1 to TRBJ1-1; D ambiguous. Here the sequenced sample was peripheral blood, taken on day 0 of AZD1222 vaccination. CDR3 bases: TGCGCCAGCAGCCTGGGGTCGGGCACTGAAGCTTTCTTT. Its translation is CASSLGSGTEAFF.